Listed below are T cell receptor beta chains from one sample, sequenced in a study of shared clonotypes between healthy human individuals. Sequencing used immunoSEQ multiplex PCR; TCRdb keeps in-frame clones, though not all of them. Of 950,000 to 1,100,000 clones listed, around three quarters are singletons. The sample comprised memory CD4+ T cells from PBMCs. The receptor source for this set is a man in his late teens or twenties in good health. Some clones in this sample may be carry-over from other donors' samples. The CDR3 runs from the conserved cysteine through the conserved F or W. Fields, in order: J gene, clone size, D gene, V gene, CDR3 DNA, CDR3 protein. The D gene is left open where the match is weak. Some rows have no size entry. The others give once, few or many, or a class for an expanded clone.

j_gene: TRBJ1-2
abundance: NA
d_gene: NA
v_gene: TRBV7-9
CDR3nt: TGTGCCAGCAGCTTAATCCGGGGGCAAGGCTACACCTTC
CDR3aa: CASSLIRGQGYTF

j_gene: TRBJ2-7
abundance: NA
d_gene: NA
v_gene: TRBV6-1
CDR3nt: TGTGCCAGCAGTGAAGTTGCGGCGGCCTACGAGCAGTACTTC
CDR3aa: CASSEVAAAYEQYF

j_gene: TRBJ1-2
abundance: NA
d_gene: NA
v_gene: TRBV28
CDR3nt: TGTGCCAGCAGTTTAAGCCAGCGAAGCTACACCTTC
CDR3aa: CASSLSQRSYTF

j_gene: TRBJ2-2
abundance: NA
d_gene: NA
v_gene: TRBV5-1
CDR3nt: TGCGCCAGCAGCTTGGTCCCAGTCGGAGTCGACACCGGGGAGCTGTTTTTT
CDR3aa: CASSLVPVGVDTGELFF

j_gene: TRBJ1-1
abundance: NA
d_gene: TRBD1
v_gene: TRBV28
CDR3nt: TGTGCCAGCAGTTCAGGGGGTGCGAACACTGAAGCTTTCTTT
CDR3aa: CASSSGGANTEAFF

j_gene: TRBJ1-2
abundance: NA
d_gene: NA
v_gene: TRBV5-1
CDR3nt: TGCGCCAGCAGGCCCGGGACATCAGGTGGCTACACCTTC
CDR3aa: CASRPGTSGGYTF

j_gene: TRBJ2-1
abundance: NA
d_gene: NA
v_gene: TRBV5-1
CDR3nt: TGCGCCAGCAGCTTGGCGGGCCAAGCCTACAATGAGCAGTTCTTC
CDR3aa: CASSLAGQAYNEQFF

j_gene: TRBJ1-5
abundance: NA
d_gene: NA
v_gene: TRBV5-6
CDR3nt: TGTGCCAGCAGCCTGGGAAATCAGCCCCAGCATTTT
CDR3aa: CASSLGNQPQHF

j_gene: TRBJ1-1
abundance: NA
d_gene: TRBD1
v_gene: TRBV28
CDR3nt: TGTGCCAGCAGTTTTCTCGGGACAGAGAACACTGAAGCTTTCTTT
CDR3aa: CASSFLGTENTEAFF

j_gene: TRBJ1-5
abundance: NA
d_gene: TRBD1
v_gene: TRBV10-2
CDR3nt: TGCGCCAGTCGGACAGGGGAACTCAATCAGCCCCAGCATTTT
CDR3aa: CASRTGELNQPQHF

j_gene: TRBJ2-4
abundance: once
d_gene: TRBD1
v_gene: TRBV11-2
CDR3nt: TGTGCCAGCAGCGTTAAACCGGGACAGGTAGGAAGCGGCAAAAACATTCAGTACTTC
CDR3aa: CASSVKPGQVGSGKNIQYF

j_gene: TRBJ2-3
abundance: NA
d_gene: TRBD1
v_gene: TRBV10-1
CDR3nt: TGCGCCAGCAGTGGGAAACAGGGGAACTCCAACACTAGCACAGATACGCAGTATTTT
CDR3aa: CASSGKQGNSNTSTDTQYF

j_gene: TRBJ1-5
abundance: NA
d_gene: NA
v_gene: TRBV7-9
CDR3nt: TGTGCCAGCAGCTTAGGGGCGGGCATCGATAGCAATCAGCCCCAGCATTTT
CDR3aa: CASSLGAGIDSNQPQHF

j_gene: TRBJ1-4
abundance: NA
d_gene: NA
v_gene: TRBV5-6
CDR3nt: TGTGCCAGCAGCCACGCGGGCAAGTTAGATGAAAAACTGTTTTTT
CDR3aa: CASSHAGKLDEKLFF

j_gene: TRBJ1-1
abundance: NA
d_gene: NA
v_gene: TRBV18
CDR3nt: TGTGCCAGCTCACCACTTGGCACCAACGGAGGCAGAGCTTTCTTT
CDR3aa: CASSPLGTNGGRAFF

j_gene: TRBJ2-1
abundance: NA
d_gene: TRBD2
v_gene: TRBV7-3
CDR3nt: TGTGCCAGCAGCTTAGGGGCCGGGAGGGCCGTCAATGAGCAGTTCTTC
CDR3aa: CASSLGAGRAVNEQFF

j_gene: TRBJ1-3
abundance: NA
d_gene: NA
v_gene: TRBV5-5
CDR3nt: TGTGCCAGCAGCTTGGACTGGGGGCTAGGAAACACCATATATTTT
CDR3aa: CASSLDWGLGNTIYF

j_gene: TRBJ1-2
abundance: once
d_gene: NA
v_gene: TRBV28
CDR3nt: TGTGCCAGCAGTTTTCGGCAATATGGCTACACCTTC
CDR3aa: CASSFRQYGYTF

j_gene: TRBJ2-2
abundance: NA
d_gene: NA
v_gene: TRBV27
CDR3nt: TGTGCCAGCAGCCTCCTTTTTAACCACCGGAGCGGGGAGCTGTTTTTT
CDR3aa: CASSLLFNHRSGELFF

j_gene: TRBJ2-1
abundance: NA
d_gene: NA
v_gene: TRBV28
CDR3nt: TGTGCCAGCAGCACCGTCGGGGTGGGTGAGCAGTTCTTC
CDR3aa: CASSTVGVGEQFF

j_gene: TRBJ1-5
abundance: NA
d_gene: NA
v_gene: TRBV19
CDR3nt: TGTGCCAGTAGTATTAGTCGTGGCAGGGGAGGCAATCAGCCCCAGCATTTT
CDR3aa: CASSISRGRGGNQPQHF

j_gene: TRBJ2-3
abundance: NA
d_gene: TRBD2
v_gene: TRBV28
CDR3nt: TGTGCCAGCAGCCGTAGAAGCGGGAGGGCCGTAGATACGCAGTATTTT
CDR3aa: CASSRRSGRAVDTQYF

j_gene: TRBJ1-3
abundance: NA
d_gene: TRBD1
v_gene: TRBV19
CDR3nt: TGTGCCAGTAGGCCCTATTCCGGGACAGAGTCTGGAAACACCATATATTTT
CDR3aa: CASRPYSGTESGNTIYF

j_gene: TRBJ2-7
abundance: NA
d_gene: NA
v_gene: TRBV11-2
CDR3nt: TGTGCCAGCAGCTCCTCTGTAACCTACGAGCAGTACTTC
CDR3aa: CASSSSVTYEQYF

j_gene: TRBJ2-3
abundance: NA
d_gene: TRBD2
v_gene: TRBV27
CDR3nt: TGTGCCAGCAGTTCGGGACTAGCGGGAGTAACAGATACGCAGTATTTT
CDR3aa: CASSSGLAGVTDTQYF

j_gene: TRBJ2-1
abundance: NA
d_gene: TRBD1
v_gene: TRBV25-1
CDR3nt: TGTGCCAGCAGTGCCGGGACAGGCGAGTTCTTC
CDR3aa: CASSAGTGEFF

j_gene: TRBJ1-1
abundance: once
d_gene: NA
v_gene: TRBV27
CDR3nt: TGTGCCAGCAGTTTCCACAGGTTGAACACTGAAGCTTTCTTT
CDR3aa: CASSFHRLNTEAFF

j_gene: TRBJ2-7
abundance: NA
d_gene: NA
v_gene: TRBV2
CDR3nt: TGTGCCAGCAGTGAGGATCCCGAGCAGTACTTC
CDR3aa: CASSEDPEQYF

j_gene: TRBJ2-7
abundance: NA
d_gene: TRBD2
v_gene: TRBV13
CDR3nt: TGTGCCAGCAGCTTAGGCGGGAGGGGGTACGAGCAGTACTTC
CDR3aa: CASSLGGRGYEQYF

j_gene: TRBJ2-1
abundance: NA
d_gene: TRBD1
v_gene: TRBV5-1
CDR3nt: TGCGCCAGCAGCCAAACGACAGGGTCTGAGCAGTTCTTC
CDR3aa: CASSQTTGSEQFF

j_gene: TRBJ2-5
abundance: NA
d_gene: NA
v_gene: TRBV27
CDR3nt: TGTGCCAGCAGCCAGACTAGAAGGACGGAGACCCAGTACTTC
CDR3aa: CASSQTRRTETQYF

j_gene: TRBJ1-5
abundance: few
d_gene: NA
v_gene: TRBV6-1
CDR3nt: TGTGCCAGCAGTGAAGCAGTGTTTCAGCCCCAGCATTTT
CDR3aa: CASSEAVFQPQHF

j_gene: TRBJ2-3
abundance: NA
d_gene: TRBD1
v_gene: TRBV7-6
CDR3nt: TGTGCCAGCAGCTTCAGACAGGGCGGCACAGATACGCAGTATTTT
CDR3aa: CASSFRQGGTDTQYF

j_gene: TRBJ2-1
abundance: once
d_gene: NA
v_gene: TRBV4-2
CDR3nt: TGTGCCAGCAGCCAAGGGGACACCGACAATGAGCAGTTCTTC
CDR3aa: CASSQGDTDNEQFF

j_gene: TRBJ2-3
abundance: NA
d_gene: NA
v_gene: TRBV5-4
CDR3nt: TGTGCCAGCACCTACGGAGGCACAGATACGCAGTATTTT
CDR3aa: CASTYGGTDTQYF

j_gene: TRBJ2-1
abundance: NA
d_gene: NA
v_gene: TRBV5-1
CDR3nt: TGCGCCAGCAGCTTGGTGGCAGGCCTCGATAGTGAGCAGTTCTTC
CDR3aa: CASSLVAGLDSEQFF

j_gene: TRBJ2-3
abundance: NA
d_gene: TRBD1
v_gene: TRBV7-7
CDR3nt: TGTGCTAGCAGCCGAAGACAGGGGGATACGCAGTATTTT
CDR3aa: CASSRRQGDTQYF

j_gene: TRBJ1-5
abundance: NA
d_gene: TRBD1
v_gene: TRBV4-1
CDR3nt: TGCGCCAGCAGATCCGAGGACAGGGCAGGTCAGCCCCAGCATTTT
CDR3aa: CASRSEDRAGQPQHF

j_gene: TRBJ1-1
abundance: NA
d_gene: NA
v_gene: TRBV19
CDR3nt: TGTGCCAGTAGTCCCGACCCCCCCCACACTGAAGCTTTCTTT
CDR3aa: CASSPDPPHTEAFF

j_gene: TRBJ2-3
abundance: NA
d_gene: NA
v_gene: TRBV27
CDR3nt: TGTGCCAGCAGCCGGACAGACACAGATACGCAGTATTTT
CDR3aa: CASSRTDTDTQYF

j_gene: TRBJ2-1
abundance: NA
d_gene: TRBD2
v_gene: TRBV28
CDR3nt: TGTGCCAGCAGTTTTAGGGGGTTCGGGAGGGCTGGGAATGAGCAGTTCTTC
CDR3aa: CASSFRGFGRAGNEQFF

j_gene: TRBJ2-1
abundance: NA
d_gene: NA
v_gene: TRBV18
CDR3nt: TGTGCCAGCTCACCGGGCGGCAACGGTAATGAGCAGTTCTTC
CDR3aa: CASSPGGNGNEQFF